This section outlines one T cell receptor beta chain sequence together with its context. Here immunoSEQ multiplex PCR was the method, and the copy in TCRdb shows in-frame clones only, minus some. This table has under 300,000 clones, roughly 85% appearing once. This specimen comes from a study of blood T cell repertoires in COVID-19. Source material: peripheral blood. This TCR derives from a woman younger than 30 with acute or convalescent COVID-19.

The CDR3 DNA is TGTGCCAGCTCACGCGGGACCGAGGTTCAGCCCCAGCATTTT. Its translation is CASSRGTEVQPQHF. J is TRBJ1-5 and V is TRBV18; D may be TRBD1 (5 bases). Trimming pared 4 bases from V and 6 bases from J, leaving 13 bases between. The CDR3 is 14 amino acids. CDR1 and CDR2 from the germline V gene are KGHSH and LQKENI.